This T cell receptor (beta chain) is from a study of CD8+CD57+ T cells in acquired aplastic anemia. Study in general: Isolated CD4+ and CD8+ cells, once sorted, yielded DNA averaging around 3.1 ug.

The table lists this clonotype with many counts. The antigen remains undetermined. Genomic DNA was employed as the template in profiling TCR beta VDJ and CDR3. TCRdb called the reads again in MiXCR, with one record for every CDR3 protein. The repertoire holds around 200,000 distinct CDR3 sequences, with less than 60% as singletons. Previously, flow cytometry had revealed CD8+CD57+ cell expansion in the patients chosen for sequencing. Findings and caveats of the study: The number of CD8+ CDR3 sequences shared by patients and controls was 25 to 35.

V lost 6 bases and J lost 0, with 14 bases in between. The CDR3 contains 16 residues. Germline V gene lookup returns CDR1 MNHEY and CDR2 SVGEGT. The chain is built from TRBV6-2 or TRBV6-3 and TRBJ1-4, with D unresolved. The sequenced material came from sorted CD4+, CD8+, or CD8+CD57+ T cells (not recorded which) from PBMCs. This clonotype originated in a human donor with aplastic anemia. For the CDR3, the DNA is TGTGCCAGCAGGAACTTCCTCGCCGCAACTAATGAAAAACTGTTTTTT. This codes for CASRNFLAATNEKLFF.